Listed below are T cell receptor beta chains from one sample, sequenced in a study of cytomegalovirus exposure and HLA in healthy donors. Using immunoSEQ multiplex PCR, the repertoire was profiled, and TCRdb retains in-frame clones only, with some absent. The table includes roughly 84,000 clones, around 73% detected once. The sample consisted of PBMCs. All receptors derive from a man aged 45-65 years in good health and CMV-seronegative. Both conserved end residues are part of each CDR3. Each record gives: V gene, D gene, clone size, J gene, CDR3 DNA, CDR3 protein. The D gene is left open where the match is weak. Size is omitted from some rows. Given values are once, few, many or a class for expanded clones.

V gene: TRBV30
D gene: -
clone size: -
J gene: TRBJ1-2
CDR3 DNA: TGTGCCTGGAGTTCAGGGGCCTATGGCTACACCTTC
CDR3 protein: CAWSSGAYGYTF

V gene: TRBV5-1
D gene: -
clone size: -
J gene: TRBJ1-2
CDR3 DNA: TGCGCCAGCAGCATTGGAGGGGTCAGCGACTATGGCTACACCTTC
CDR3 protein: CASSIGGVSDYGYTF

V gene: TRBV11-3
D gene: TRBD2
clone size: -
J gene: TRBJ2-4
CDR3 DNA: TGTGCCAGCAGCCCGGGGGGGGACTTCTTTAACATTCAGTACTTC
CDR3 protein: CASSPGGDFFNIQYF

V gene: TRBV19
D gene: -
clone size: few
J gene: TRBJ1-6
CDR3 DNA: TGTGCCAGTAGTATTCTCGGGGGTCGAGATTCACCCCTCCACTTT
CDR3 protein: CASSILGGRDSPLHF

V gene: TRBV12-5
D gene: -
clone size: -
J gene: TRBJ1-1
CDR3 DNA: TGTGCTAGTGGTTTTGCCGGGAGAGAGGCTTTCTTT
CDR3 protein: CASGFAGREAFF

V gene: TRBV27
D gene: TRBD1
clone size: once
J gene: TRBJ1-6
CDR3 DNA: TGTGCCAGCAGCCCCGGGACAGGGGGTTCACCCCTCCACTTT
CDR3 protein: CASSPGTGGSPLHF

V gene: TRBV18
D gene: -
clone size: -
J gene: TRBJ1-3
CDR3 DNA: TGTGCCAGCTCACCAAGCGGGTCAACCTCTGGAAACACCATATATTTT
CDR3 protein: CASSPSGSTSGNTIYF

V gene: TRBV6-6
D gene: -
clone size: once
J gene: TRBJ2-7
CDR3 DNA: TGTGCCACCAGGGGCGCCTACGAGCAGTACTTC
CDR3 protein: CATRGAYEQYF

V gene: TRBV14
D gene: -
clone size: -
J gene: TRBJ1-1
CDR3 DNA: TGTGCCAGCAGCCAAGAGGGCAGGGGAACTGAAGCTTTCTTT
CDR3 protein: CASSQEGRGTEAFF

V gene: TRBV19
D gene: -
clone size: -
J gene: TRBJ1-1
CDR3 DNA: TGTGCCAGTAGTATCAGGTCCCTGAACACTGAAGCTTTCTTT
CDR3 protein: CASSIRSLNTEAFF

V gene: TRBV2
D gene: -
clone size: once
J gene: TRBJ1-4
CDR3 DNA: TGTGCCAGCTGTCCCCCCCAGACTAATGAAAAACTGTTTTTT
CDR3 protein: CASCPPQTNEKLFF

V gene: TRBV15
D gene: TRBD1
clone size: -
J gene: TRBJ1-6
CDR3 DNA: TGTGCCACCTCCTGGACAGGGGGCAATTCACCCCTCCACTTT
CDR3 protein: CATSWTGGNSPLHF

V gene: TRBV5-8
D gene: -
clone size: few
J gene: TRBJ2-7
CDR3 DNA: TGTGCCAGCAGCTTTAACTACGAGCAGTACTTC
CDR3 protein: CASSFNYEQYF

V gene: TRBV19
D gene: -
clone size: -
J gene: TRBJ1-5
CDR3 DNA: TGTGCCAGCTACGGGGGAAGCAATCAGCCCCAGCATTTT
CDR3 protein: CASYGGSNQPQHF

V gene: TRBV6-6
D gene: TRBD2
clone size: -
J gene: TRBJ2-7
CDR3 DNA: TGTGCCGGCAGTTATGCGGGGGGAACCTACGAGCAGTACTTC
CDR3 protein: CAGSYAGGTYEQYF

V gene: TRBV11-3
D gene: TRBD2
clone size: few
J gene: TRBJ2-1
CDR3 DNA: TGTGCCAGCAGCTCTCGGACTAGCGGCTACAATGAGCAGTTCTTC
CDR3 protein: CASSSRTSGYNEQFF

V gene: TRBV7-8
D gene: TRBD2
clone size: -
J gene: TRBJ2-4
CDR3 DNA: TGTGCCAGCAGCTGGGCCGGGACTAGCGGGAATCTAGCCAAAAACATTCAGTACTTC
CDR3 protein: CASSWAGTSGNLAKNIQYF

V gene: TRBV19
D gene: -
clone size: -
J gene: TRBJ1-2
CDR3 DNA: TGTGCCAGTAGTATAACGACTGTACCTACCACCTATGGCTACACCTTC
CDR3 protein: CASSITTVPTTYGYTF

V gene: TRBV5-5
D gene: -
clone size: -
J gene: TRBJ2-7
CDR3 DNA: TGTGCCAGCAGCTTGGAGGTTACAGCCCTTAGCTCCTACGAGCAGTACTTC
CDR3 protein: CASSLEVTALSSYEQYF

V gene: TRBV10-3
D gene: -
clone size: few
J gene: TRBJ2-7
CDR3 DNA: TGTGCCATCAGGACAGGCGGGCCTCTAGACTTC
CDR3 protein: CAIRTGGPLDF

V gene: TRBV5-1
D gene: TRBD1
clone size: -
J gene: TRBJ2-7
CDR3 DNA: TGCGCCAGCAGCCTCCGGGACAGGGTGGCGGACGAGCAGTACTTC
CDR3 protein: CASSLRDRVADEQYF

V gene: TRBV6-5
D gene: -
clone size: -
J gene: TRBJ2-7
CDR3 DNA: TGTGCCAGCTCATGGGGTCCAGGGCACGAGCAGTACTTC
CDR3 protein: CASSWGPGHEQYF

V gene: TRBV14
D gene: TRBD1
clone size: -
J gene: TRBJ1-1
CDR3 DNA: TGTGCCAGCAGCCCTTCGGACAGGGGGCGAAGCACTGAAGCTTTCTTT
CDR3 protein: CASSPSDRGRSTEAFF

V gene: TRBV10-2
D gene: TRBD2
clone size: -
J gene: TRBJ2-7
CDR3 DNA: TGCGCCAGCAGGGCGACTAGCACACGGGGCGAGCAGTACTTC
CDR3 protein: CASRATSTRGEQYF

V gene: TRBV5-1
D gene: -
clone size: -
J gene: TRBJ1-2
CDR3 DNA: TGCGCCAGCCGCCCCGGACTTTATGGCTACACCTTC
CDR3 protein: CASRPGLYGYTF

V gene: TRBV30
D gene: TRBD2
clone size: -
J gene: TRBJ2-3
CDR3 DNA: TGTGCCTGGAGTAGGAAGCGGGGCCTGGAAGATACGCAGTATTTT
CDR3 protein: CAWSRKRGLEDTQYF

V gene: TRBV6-5
D gene: -
clone size: -
J gene: TRBJ2-1
CDR3 DNA: TGTGCCAGCAGTTACTCGTTGGGCTCGAGCAACAATGAGCAGTTCTTC
CDR3 protein: CASSYSLGSSNNEQFF

V gene: TRBV9
D gene: -
clone size: -
J gene: TRBJ2-1
CDR3 DNA: TGTGCCAGCAGCCTCACACAGGACAGCTCCTACAATGAGCAGTTCTTC
CDR3 protein: CASSLTQDSSYNEQFF

V gene: TRBV18
D gene: -
clone size: -
J gene: TRBJ1-2
CDR3 DNA: TGTGCCAGCTCACCACCGTCCGGTAACTATGGCTACACCTTC
CDR3 protein: CASSPPSGNYGYTF

V gene: TRBV6-1
D gene: -
clone size: -
J gene: TRBJ2-2
CDR3 DNA: TGTGCCAGCAGGGGGCCTGCGGACACCGGGGAGCTGTTTTTT
CDR3 protein: CASRGPADTGELFF

V gene: TRBV29-1
D gene: TRBD1
clone size: -
J gene: TRBJ1-3
CDR3 DNA: TGCAGCGTGGGGCAAGGACAGGGGACTGGAAACACCATATATTTT
CDR3 protein: CSVGQGQGTGNTIYF

V gene: TRBV5-1
D gene: TRBD1
clone size: -
J gene: TRBJ1-1
CDR3 DNA: TGCGCCAGCAGCCCTCACACAGGGGTCACTGAAGCTTTCTTT
CDR3 protein: CASSPHTGVTEAFF

V gene: TRBV11-3
D gene: -
clone size: -
J gene: TRBJ2-7
CDR3 DNA: TGTGCCAGCAGCCTCCTCCAGGGGTACGAGCAGTACTTC
CDR3 protein: CASSLLQGYEQYF

V gene: TRBV10-1
D gene: -
clone size: few
J gene: TRBJ2-1
CDR3 DNA: TGCGCCAGCAGTGAGGACGAAACAGGGAACAATGAGCAGTTCTTC
CDR3 protein: CASSEDETGNNEQFF

V gene: TRBV18
D gene: TRBD2
clone size: -
J gene: TRBJ2-5
CDR3 DNA: TGTGCCAGCTCACCCGAAACTAGCGGCGGAGAGACCCAGTACTTC
CDR3 protein: CASSPETSGGETQYF

V gene: TRBV5-1
D gene: TRBD1
clone size: few
J gene: TRBJ2-5
CDR3 DNA: TGCGCCAGCAGTCAGACAGGGGCCCTCGAGACCCAGTACTTC
CDR3 protein: CASSQTGALETQYF

V gene: TRBV5-1
D gene: -
clone size: -
J gene: TRBJ1-1
CDR3 DNA: TGCGCCAGCAGCCTAACGGGGCAGGGGCGGGGGAATGAAGCTTTCTTT
CDR3 protein: CASSLTGQGRGNEAFF

V gene: TRBV27
D gene: TRBD1
clone size: -
J gene: TRBJ2-5
CDR3 DNA: TGTGCCAGCTGGGACAGGGGAAGGGAGCAGTACTTC
CDR3 protein: CASWDRGREQYF

V gene: TRBV19
D gene: TRBD2
clone size: -
J gene: TRBJ2-1
CDR3 DNA: TGTGCCAGTAGCGCCGGGACTAGCGGGGGGCATGAGCAGTTCTTC
CDR3 protein: CASSAGTSGGHEQFF

V gene: TRBV28
D gene: -
clone size: -
J gene: TRBJ2-6
CDR3 DNA: TGTGCCAGCAGTTTGACAGGAGTATCTGGGGCCAACGTCCTGACTTTC
CDR3 protein: CASSLTGVSGANVLTF

V gene: TRBV2
D gene: -
clone size: -
J gene: TRBJ2-7
CDR3 DNA: TGTGCCTCCAGGGAAGGGGCGGGTTACGAGCAGTACTTC
CDR3 protein: CASREGAGYEQYF

V gene: TRBV14
D gene: -
clone size: -
J gene: TRBJ2-1
CDR3 DNA: TGTGCCAGCAGCCAATTCGGAAGGGGTGAGCAGTTCTTC
CDR3 protein: CASSQFGRGEQFF

V gene: TRBV4-2
D gene: TRBD1
clone size: -
J gene: TRBJ2-3
CDR3 DNA: TGTGCCAGCAGCCACCTGGACAGGGGCCGCACAGATACGCAGTATTTT
CDR3 protein: CASSHLDRGRTDTQYF

V gene: TRBV2
D gene: -
clone size: -
J gene: TRBJ2-7
CDR3 DNA: TGTGCCAGCAAAACATCAGGGCCCGGCGAGCAGTACTTC
CDR3 protein: CASKTSGPGEQYF

V gene: TRBV7-2
D gene: -
clone size: -
J gene: TRBJ1-2
CDR3 DNA: TGTGCCAGCAGCTTGGAGGGGATAAACTATGGCTACACCTTC
CDR3 protein: CASSLEGINYGYTF

V gene: TRBV5-1
D gene: -
clone size: -
J gene: TRBJ1-2
CDR3 DNA: TGCGCCAGCAGCTTGGCGGACAGTAACTATGGCTACACCTTC
CDR3 protein: CASSLADSNYGYTF

V gene: TRBV10-3
D gene: -
clone size: -
J gene: TRBJ2-5
CDR3 DNA: TGTGCCATCAGTGAACAGGAGACCCAGTACTTC
CDR3 protein: CAISEQETQYF

V gene: TRBV7-9
D gene: -
clone size: -
J gene: TRBJ2-7
CDR3 DNA: TGTGCCAGCGGGGAACCCCCCGGGACACCATCCTACGAGCAGTACTTC
CDR3 protein: CASGEPPGTPSYEQYF

V gene: TRBV4-1
D gene: -
clone size: -
J gene: TRBJ2-1
CDR3 DNA: TGCGCCAGCAGCCCCTCTCCCGTTGGGAGCTCCTACAATGAGCAGTTCTTC
CDR3 protein: CASSPSPVGSSYNEQFF

V gene: TRBV5-5
D gene: -
clone size: -
J gene: TRBJ2-5
CDR3 DNA: TGTGCCAGCAGCTTTCCCCCAAAAGAGACCCAGTACTTC
CDR3 protein: CASSFPPKETQYF

V gene: TRBV5-1
D gene: TRBD1
clone size: once
J gene: TRBJ1-6
CDR3 DNA: TGCGCCAGCAGAAGGGGGACAGGGGTCAAGGATTCACCCCTCCACTTT
CDR3 protein: CASRRGTGVKDSPLHF

V gene: TRBV9
D gene: -
clone size: -
J gene: TRBJ2-2
CDR3 DNA: TGTGCCAGCAGCGTTAGGCCTCTAGCGACCGGGGAGCTGTTTTTT
CDR3 protein: CASSVRPLATGELFF

V gene: TRBV30
D gene: TRBD2
clone size: -
J gene: TRBJ2-7
CDR3 DNA: TGTGCCTGGAGTGTAGCCTTTCTAGCGGGGAATGAGCAGTACTTC
CDR3 protein: CAWSVAFLAGNEQYF

V gene: TRBV19
D gene: TRBD1
clone size: once
J gene: TRBJ1-4
CDR3 DNA: TGTGCCAGTAGCCTCAACAGGGGAGGCGGAGGTAATGAAAAACTGTTTTTT
CDR3 protein: CASSLNRGGGGNEKLFF

V gene: TRBV7-3
D gene: TRBD2
clone size: -
J gene: TRBJ2-1
CDR3 DNA: TGTGCCAGCAGCTCAACGAGCGGGGGGCGGGGCAATGAGCAGTTCTTC
CDR3 protein: CASSSTSGGRGNEQFF

V gene: TRBV2
D gene: TRBD1
clone size: once
J gene: TRBJ1-4
CDR3 DNA: TGTGCCAGCAGCGTCGGGACAGTGGATGAAAAACTGTTTTTT
CDR3 protein: CASSVGTVDEKLFF

V gene: TRBV9
D gene: -
clone size: once
J gene: TRBJ1-2
CDR3 DNA: TGTGCCAGCAGCGCATCCTCTATAGACTATGGCTACACCTTC
CDR3 protein: CASSASSIDYGYTF

V gene: TRBV14
D gene: TRBD1
clone size: -
J gene: TRBJ1-2
CDR3 DNA: TGTGCCAGCACCAGGGGACAGGGGAACTATGGCTACACCTTC
CDR3 protein: CASTRGQGNYGYTF

V gene: TRBV30
D gene: TRBD1
clone size: once
J gene: TRBJ1-4
CDR3 DNA: TGTGCCTGGAGTTTCAGGGGGATAGTGCCCGAACAACTGTTTTTT
CDR3 protein: CAWSFRGIVPEQLFF

V gene: TRBV30
D gene: -
clone size: once
J gene: TRBJ1-5
CDR3 DNA: TGTGCCTGGAAAGGAACTATGAGCAATCAGCCCCAGCATTTT
CDR3 protein: CAWKGTMSNQPQHF